Here is one TCR beta chain with its context. The treatment was: some 19 received Ad26.COV2.S at low or high dose, single or two shots; about 5 received placebo; per-sample allocation not given. Specimen acquisition occurred on day 63 following the initial vaccine or placebo injection. TCRdb's table, derived via immunoSEQ multiplex PCR, lists solely in-frame clones and lacks some. Seen here are some 290,000 clones, around four fifths observed once, and the top ten hold approximately 2.1%. These data are taken from a study of Ad26.COV2.S vaccination and SARS-CoV-2 variants. This CDR3 is 11 amino acids long. Per germline, CDR1 SGHRS and CDR2 YFSETQ. The V end was cut by 0 bases, the J end by 12 bases, with 6 bases between.

The V gene is TRBV5-1, the J gene TRBJ1-4; a weak D match, TRBD1 (6 bases). The material was peripheral blood, obtained in a trial of Ad26.COV2.S vaccine versus placebo. The source of this sequence is a person aged 18 to 59 who received the Ad26.COV2.S COVID-19 vaccine or a placebo. CDR3 sequence reads: CASSLGGQLFF. In DNA form, the CDR3 reads TGCGCCAGCAGCTTGGGGGGGCAACTGTTTTTT.